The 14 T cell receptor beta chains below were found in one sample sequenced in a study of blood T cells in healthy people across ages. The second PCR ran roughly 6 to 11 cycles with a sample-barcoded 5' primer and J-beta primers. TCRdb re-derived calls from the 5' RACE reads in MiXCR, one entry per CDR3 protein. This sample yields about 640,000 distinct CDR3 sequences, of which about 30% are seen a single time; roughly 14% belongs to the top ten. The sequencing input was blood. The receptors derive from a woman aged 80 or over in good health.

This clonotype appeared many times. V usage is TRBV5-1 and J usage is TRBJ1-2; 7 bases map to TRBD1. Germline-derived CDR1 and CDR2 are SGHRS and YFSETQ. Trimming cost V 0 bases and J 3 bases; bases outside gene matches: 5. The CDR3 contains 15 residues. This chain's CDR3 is CASSLATGRDYGYTF. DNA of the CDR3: TGCGCCAGCAGCTTGGCGACAGGGCGTGACTATGGCTACACCTTC.

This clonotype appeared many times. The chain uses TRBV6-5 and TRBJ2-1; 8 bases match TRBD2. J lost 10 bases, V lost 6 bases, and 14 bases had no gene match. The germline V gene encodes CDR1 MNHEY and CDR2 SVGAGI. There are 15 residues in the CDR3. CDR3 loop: CASRQGGTRDDEQFF. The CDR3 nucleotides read TGTGCCAGCAGGCAGGGAGGGACTAGAGATGACGAGCAGTTCTTC.

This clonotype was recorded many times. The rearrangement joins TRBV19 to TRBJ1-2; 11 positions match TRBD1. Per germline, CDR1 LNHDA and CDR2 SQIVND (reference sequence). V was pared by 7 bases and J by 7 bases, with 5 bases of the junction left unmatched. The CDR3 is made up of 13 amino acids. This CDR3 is CASNRTGGLGYTF. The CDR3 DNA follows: TGTGCCAGTAATCGGACAGGGGGCCTTGGCTACACCTTC. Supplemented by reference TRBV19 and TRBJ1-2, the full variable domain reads DGGITQSPKYLFRKEGQNVTLSCEQNLNHDAMYWYRQDPGQGLRLIYYSQIVNDFQKGDIAEGYSVSREKKESFPLTVTSAQKNPTAFYLCASNRTGGLGYTFGSGTRLTVV.

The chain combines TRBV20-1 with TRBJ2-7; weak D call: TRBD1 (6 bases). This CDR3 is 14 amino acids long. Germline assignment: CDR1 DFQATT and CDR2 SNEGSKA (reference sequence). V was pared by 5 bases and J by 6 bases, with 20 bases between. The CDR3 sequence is CSADFRGPSTEQYF. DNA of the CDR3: TGCAGTGCTGATTTCAGGGGTCCTTCCACCGAGCAGTACTTC.

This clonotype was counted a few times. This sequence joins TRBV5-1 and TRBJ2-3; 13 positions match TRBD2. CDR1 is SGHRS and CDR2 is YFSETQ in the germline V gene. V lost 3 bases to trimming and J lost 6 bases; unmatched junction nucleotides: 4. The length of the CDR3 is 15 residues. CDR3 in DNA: TGCGCCAGCAGCTGGACTAGCGGGGGTTTGGATACGCAGTATTTT. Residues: CASSWTSGGLDTQYF.

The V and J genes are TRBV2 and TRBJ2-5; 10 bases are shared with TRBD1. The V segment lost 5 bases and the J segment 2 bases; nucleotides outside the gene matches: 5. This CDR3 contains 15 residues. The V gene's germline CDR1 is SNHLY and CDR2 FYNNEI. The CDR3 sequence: CASSSDRGTQETQYF. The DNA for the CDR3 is TGTGCCAGCAGTTCGGACAGGGGGACGCAAGAGACCCAGTACTTC.

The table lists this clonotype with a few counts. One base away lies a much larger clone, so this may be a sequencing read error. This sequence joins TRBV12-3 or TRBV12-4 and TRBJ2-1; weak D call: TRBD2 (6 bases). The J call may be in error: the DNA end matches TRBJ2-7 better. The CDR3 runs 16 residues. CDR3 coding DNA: TGTGCCAGCAGTTTAGGCTGGGGAGGAAACTACAATGAGCAGTACTTC. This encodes CASSLGWGGNYNEQYF.

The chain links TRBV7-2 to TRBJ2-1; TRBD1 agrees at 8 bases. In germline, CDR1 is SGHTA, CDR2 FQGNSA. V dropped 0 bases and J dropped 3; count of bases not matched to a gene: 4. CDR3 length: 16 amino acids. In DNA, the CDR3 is TGTGCCAGCAGCTTAGCCCGGACAGGGTACTACAATGAGCAGTTCTTC. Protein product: CASSLARTGYYNEQFF.

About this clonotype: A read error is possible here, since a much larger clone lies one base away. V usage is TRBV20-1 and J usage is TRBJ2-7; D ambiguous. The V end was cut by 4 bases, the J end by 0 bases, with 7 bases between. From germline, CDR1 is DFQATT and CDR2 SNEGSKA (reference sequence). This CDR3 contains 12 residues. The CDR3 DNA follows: TGCAGTGCTATAGGAGACTCCTACGAGCAGTACTTC. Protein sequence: CSAIGDSYEQYF.

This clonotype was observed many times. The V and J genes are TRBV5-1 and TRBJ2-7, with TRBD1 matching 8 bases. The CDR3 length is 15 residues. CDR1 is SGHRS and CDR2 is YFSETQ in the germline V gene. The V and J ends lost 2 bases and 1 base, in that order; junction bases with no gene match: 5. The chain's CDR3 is CASSFGTGVSYEQYF. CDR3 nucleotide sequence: TGCGCCAGCAGCTTCGGGACAGGAGTTTCCTACGAGCAGTACTTC.

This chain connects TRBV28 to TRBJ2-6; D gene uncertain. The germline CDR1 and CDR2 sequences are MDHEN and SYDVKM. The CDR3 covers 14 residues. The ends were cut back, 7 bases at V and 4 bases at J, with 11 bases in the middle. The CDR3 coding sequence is TGTGCCAGCAATCCGGGTGGCGGGGCCAACGTCCTGACTTTC. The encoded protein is CASNPGGGANVLTF.

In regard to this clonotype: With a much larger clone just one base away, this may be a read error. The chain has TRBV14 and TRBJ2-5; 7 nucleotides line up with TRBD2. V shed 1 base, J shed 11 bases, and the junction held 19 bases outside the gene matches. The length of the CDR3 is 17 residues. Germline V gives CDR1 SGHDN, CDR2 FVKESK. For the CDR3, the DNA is TGTGCCAGCAGCCAAGGAGGGTCGAGGACTAGTAGGCATGAGCAGTACTTC. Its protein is CASSQGGSRTSRHEQYF.

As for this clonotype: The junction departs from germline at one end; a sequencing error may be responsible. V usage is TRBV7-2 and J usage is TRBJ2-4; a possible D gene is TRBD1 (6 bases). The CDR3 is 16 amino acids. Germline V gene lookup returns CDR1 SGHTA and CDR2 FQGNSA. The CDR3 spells CASSFRGGQHYEQYFF. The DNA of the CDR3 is TGTGCCAGCAGCTTTCGGGGTGGACAGCATTACGAGCAGTACTTCTTC.

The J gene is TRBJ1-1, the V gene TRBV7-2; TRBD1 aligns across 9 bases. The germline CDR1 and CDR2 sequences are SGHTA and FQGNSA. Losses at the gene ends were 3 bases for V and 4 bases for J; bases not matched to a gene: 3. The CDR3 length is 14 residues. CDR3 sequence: CASSFRDRATEAFF. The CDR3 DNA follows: TGTGCCAGCAGCTTCCGGGACAGGGCCACTGAAGCTTTCTTT.